This paragraph covers one T cell receptor beta chain sequence. The data belong to a study of T cell repertoires in ileal Crohn's disease. The repertoire was sequenced with immunoSEQ multiplex PCR; TCRdb's copy has only in-frame clones and lacks some. Among roughly 29,000 clones listed, just under 80% were seen once. This CDR3 is built from 14 residues. CDR1 and CDR2 (germline): SNHLY, FYNNEI. V lost 7 bases and J 3 bases, leaving 15 bases between the germline ends. Sequencing was performed on ileal tissue. This TCR was sampled from an adult with Crohn's disease. V is TRBV2 and J is TRBJ1-1; D may be TRBD1 (5 bases). The CDR3 sequence is CASKGDGGYTEAFF. In DNA form, the CDR3 reads TGTGCCAGCAAAGGGGACGGAGGGTACACTGAAGCTTTCTTT.